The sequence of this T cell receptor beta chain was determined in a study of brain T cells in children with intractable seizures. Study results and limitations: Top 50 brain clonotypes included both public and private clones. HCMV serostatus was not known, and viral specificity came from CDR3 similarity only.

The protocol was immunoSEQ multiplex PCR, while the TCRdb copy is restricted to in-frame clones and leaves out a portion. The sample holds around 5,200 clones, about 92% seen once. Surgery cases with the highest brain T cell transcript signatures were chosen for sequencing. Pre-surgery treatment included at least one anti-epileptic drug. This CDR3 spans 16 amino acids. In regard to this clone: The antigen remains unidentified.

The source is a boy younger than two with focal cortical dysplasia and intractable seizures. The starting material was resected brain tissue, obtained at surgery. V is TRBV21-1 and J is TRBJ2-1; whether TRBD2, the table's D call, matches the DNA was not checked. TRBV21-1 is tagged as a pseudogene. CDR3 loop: CASSKATSGKVNEQFF. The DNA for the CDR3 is TGTGCCAGCAGCAAAGCAACTAGCGGGAAGGTCAATGAGCAGTTCTTC.